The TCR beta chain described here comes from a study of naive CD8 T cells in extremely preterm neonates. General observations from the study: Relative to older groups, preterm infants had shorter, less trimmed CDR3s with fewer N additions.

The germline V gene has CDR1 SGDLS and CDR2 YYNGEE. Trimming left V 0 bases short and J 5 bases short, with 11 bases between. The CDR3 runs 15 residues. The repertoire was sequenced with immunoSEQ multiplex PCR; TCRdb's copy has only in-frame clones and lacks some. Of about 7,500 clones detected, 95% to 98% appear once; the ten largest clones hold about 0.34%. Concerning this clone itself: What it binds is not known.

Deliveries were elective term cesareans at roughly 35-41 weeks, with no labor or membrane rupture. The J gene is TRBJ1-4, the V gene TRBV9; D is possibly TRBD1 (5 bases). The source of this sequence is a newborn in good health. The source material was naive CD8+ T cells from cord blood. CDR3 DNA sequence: TGTGCCAGCAGCGTAGGTGTGACAGAGAATGAAAAACTGTTTTTT. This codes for CASSVGVTENEKLFF.